This record concerns one T cell receptor (beta chain) sequence. V trimming: 2 bases; J trimming: 4 bases; junction bases outside the gene matches: 4. The CDR3 spans 14 residues. The germline CDR1 and CDR2 sequences are MGHDK and SYGVNS. The data were taken from a study of blood T cell repertoires in COVID-19. Study-wide background: Both acute and convalescent COVID-19 samples were obtained from the United States, Italy and Spain.

Per the authors' pipeline: Reference gene primer amplification gave estimated nucleated cell counts. Clones were sequenced by immunoSEQ multiplex PCR, and TCRdb holds only the in-frame ones, with some missing. Clonal size and the V and J genes are those of that table, whereas D and trimming came from the DNA. The sample lists roughly 280,000 clones; around 90% were seen once. This chain uses TRBV25-1 with TRBJ1-1; 7 positions agree with TRBD1. Sequencing was performed on peripheral blood. The receptor was isolated from a woman between 55 and 75 years old with COVID-19, enrolled during active disease. CDR3 DNA sequence: TGTGCCAGCAGTGAAGCAGGGGGGAGCACTGAAGCTTTCTTT. This sequence encodes CASSEAGGSTEAFF.